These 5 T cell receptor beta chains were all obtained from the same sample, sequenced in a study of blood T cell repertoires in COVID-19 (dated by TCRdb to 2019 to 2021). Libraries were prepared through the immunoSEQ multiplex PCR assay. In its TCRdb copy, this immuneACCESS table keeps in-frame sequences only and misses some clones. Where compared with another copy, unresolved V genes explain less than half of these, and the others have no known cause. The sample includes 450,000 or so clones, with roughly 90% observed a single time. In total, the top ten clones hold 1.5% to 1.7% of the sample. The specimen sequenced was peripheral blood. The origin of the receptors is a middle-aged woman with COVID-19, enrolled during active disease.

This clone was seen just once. The CDR3 DNA follows: TGTGCCATCAGGGGGACTAGCGGTGATACCTACGAGCAGTACTTC. Protein: CAIRGTSGDTYEQYF. The rearrangement links TRBV10-3 to TRBJ2-7; TRBD2 aligns across 11 bases. The CDR3 is 15 amino acids. V lost 6 bases and J lost 2; bases outside the gene matches: 6. Germline V lookup: CDR1 ENHRY, CDR2 SYGVKD.

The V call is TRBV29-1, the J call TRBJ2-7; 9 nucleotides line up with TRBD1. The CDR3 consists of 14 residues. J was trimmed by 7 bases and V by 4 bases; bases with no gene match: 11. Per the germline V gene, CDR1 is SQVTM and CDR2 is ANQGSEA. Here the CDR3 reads CSVGWGQGSREQYF. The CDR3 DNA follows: TGCAGCGTTGGGTGGGGACAGGGTAGCAGAGAGCAGTACTTC.

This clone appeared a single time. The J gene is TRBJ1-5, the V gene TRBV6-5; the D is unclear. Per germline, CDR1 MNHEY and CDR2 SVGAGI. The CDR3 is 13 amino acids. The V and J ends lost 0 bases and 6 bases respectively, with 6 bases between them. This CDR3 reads CASSYSRIQPQHF. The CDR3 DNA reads TGTGCCAGCAGTTACTCGAGGATTCAGCCCCAGCATTTT.

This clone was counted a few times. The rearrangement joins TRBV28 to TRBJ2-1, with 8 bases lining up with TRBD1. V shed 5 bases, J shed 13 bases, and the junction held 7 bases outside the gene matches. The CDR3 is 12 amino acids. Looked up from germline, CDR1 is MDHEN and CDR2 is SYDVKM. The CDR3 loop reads CASSRPQGAQFF. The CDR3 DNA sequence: TGTGCCAGCAGTCGGCCTCAGGGGGCCCAGTTCTTC.

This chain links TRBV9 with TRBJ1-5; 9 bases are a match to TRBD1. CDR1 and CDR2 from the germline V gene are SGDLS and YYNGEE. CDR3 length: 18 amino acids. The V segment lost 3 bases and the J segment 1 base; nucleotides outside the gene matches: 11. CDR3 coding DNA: TGTGCCAGCAGCGGGGACAGGGTTCTGGCCATGAGCAATCAGCCCCAGCATTTT. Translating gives CASSGDRVLAMSNQPQHF.